These T cell receptor beta chains were read from a single sample in a study of CD8 T cells in Susac syndrome. Via MiXCR, TCRdb re-called the immunoSEQ multiplex PCR reads, giving one row per CDR3 protein. The data contain approximately 160,000 distinct CDR3 sequences, around 95% of them seen just once; the ten biggest clones take up more than 0.11%. The sequencing sample was made of CD4+ T cells from PBMCs. The source is a human donor in good health. Each CDR3 is given with its conserved first and last residue. The D gene is left open where the match is weak. Size tells how often a clone was seen (once, few, many) or the class of an expanded clone, and some rows leave it out.

>-|TRBV20-1|-|13|TRBJ1-1
TGCAGTGCTAGTGAGGTTCAGAACACTGAAGCTTTCTTT
CSASEVQNTEAFF
>-|TRBV29-1|TRBD1|14|TRBJ1-1
TGCAGCGTTGAAGATGAGGGACAGGGGCGCGCTGCTTTCTTT
CSVEDEGQGRAAFF
>once|TRBV6-1|TRBD1|15|TRBJ1-2
TGTGCCAGCAGTGCGACCGGGACAGGTCTCTATGGCTACACCTTC
CASSATGTGLYGYTF
>-|TRBV14|-|15|TRBJ2-2
TGTGCCAGCAGCCAAGCCGCGGGGTACACCGGGGAGCTGTTTTTT
CASSQAAGYTGELFF
>once|TRBV18|TRBD2|14|TRBJ2-7
TGTGCCAGCTCACGGACTAGCGGGGGGCTTGAGCAGTACTTC
CASSRTSGGLEQYF
>once|TRBV13|TRBD1|16|TRBJ1-2
TGTGCCAGCAGCTTAAGGCCACAGGGGGCCGACTATGGCTACACCTTC
CASSLRPQGADYGYTF
>-|TRBV27|-|17|TRBJ2-6
TGTGCCAGCAGTGCCTGGACAGCTTACTCTGGGGCCAACGTCCTGACTTTC
CASSAWTAYSGANVLTF
>-|TRBV6-2/TRBV6-3|-|13|TRBJ1-5
TGTGCCAGCACCTCAAGGAATAGTCAGCCCCAGCATTTT
CASTSRNSQPQHF
>-|TRBV15|-|14|TRBJ2-1
TGTGCCACCAGCAGAGGGGCTTTCCAGACTGAGCAGTTCTTC
CATSRGAFQTEQFF
>-|TRBV5-1|-|14|TRBJ2-3
TGCGCCAGCAGCTTGGGAGCCCCCACAGATACGCAGTATTTT
CASSLGAPTDTQYF
>once|TRBV4-2|-|16|TRBJ1-2
TGTGCCAGCAGCCAAGTTCAGAGTACTTCTAACTATGGCTACACCTTC
CASSQVQSTSNYGYTF
>-|TRBV5-1|-|14|TRBJ2-5
TGCGCCAGCAGCGGTCCGGGGGAACAAGAGACCCAGTACTTC
CASSGPGEQETQYF
>few|TRBV5-1|-|14|TRBJ2-5
TGCGCCAGCAGCTTGGGGACAGCCCAAGAGACCCAGTACTTC
CASSLGTAQETQYF
>once|TRBV6-5|-|18|TRBJ2-4
TGTGCCAGCAGTTACTCGATTGGGCCCCCGGGAGCCAAAAACATTCAGTACTTC
CASSYSIGPPGAKNIQYF
>-|TRBV4-2|-|14|TRBJ1-6
TGTGCCAGCAGCCAAACAGGGACGAATTCACCCCTCCACTTT
CASSQTGTNSPLHF
>-|TRBV6-5|-|16|TRBJ2-2
TGTGCCAGCATTACCACCCGGGGGCTGGACACCGGGGAGCTGTTTTTT
CASITTRGLDTGELFF
>-|TRBV5-4|-|13|TRBJ2-1
TGTGCCAGCAGCTTGGATCGGGGGAATGAGCAGTTCTTC
CASSLDRGNEQFF
>-|TRBV7-2|TRBD2|13|TRBJ2-5
TGTGCCAGCAGCCGTAGCGGGCCGGAGACCCAGTACTTC
CASSRSGPETQYF
>-|TRBV7-3|-|16|TRBJ1-6
TGTGCCAGCAGCTTAAACCCAGGGGCCGGTGATTCACCCCTCCACTTT
CASSLNPGAGDSPLHF
>-|TRBV7-7|TRBD1|15|TRBJ2-7
TGTGCCAGCAGCCCCGGGACAGGGACGACCCACGAGCAGTACTTC
CASSPGTGTTHEQYF
>-|TRBV12-5|-|13|TRBJ2-1
TGTGCTAGTGATCCCGGACTGACCAATGAGCAGTTCTTC
CASDPGLTNEQFF
>-|TRBV7-3|-|13|TRBJ1-1
TGTGCCAGCAGCCGGGAGATGAACACTGAAGCTTTCTTT
CASSREMNTEAFF
>-|TRBV6-2/TRBV6-3|TRBD1|12|TRBJ2-7
TGTGCCAGCAGTGACAGGGACGACGAGCAGTACTTC
CASSDRDDEQYF